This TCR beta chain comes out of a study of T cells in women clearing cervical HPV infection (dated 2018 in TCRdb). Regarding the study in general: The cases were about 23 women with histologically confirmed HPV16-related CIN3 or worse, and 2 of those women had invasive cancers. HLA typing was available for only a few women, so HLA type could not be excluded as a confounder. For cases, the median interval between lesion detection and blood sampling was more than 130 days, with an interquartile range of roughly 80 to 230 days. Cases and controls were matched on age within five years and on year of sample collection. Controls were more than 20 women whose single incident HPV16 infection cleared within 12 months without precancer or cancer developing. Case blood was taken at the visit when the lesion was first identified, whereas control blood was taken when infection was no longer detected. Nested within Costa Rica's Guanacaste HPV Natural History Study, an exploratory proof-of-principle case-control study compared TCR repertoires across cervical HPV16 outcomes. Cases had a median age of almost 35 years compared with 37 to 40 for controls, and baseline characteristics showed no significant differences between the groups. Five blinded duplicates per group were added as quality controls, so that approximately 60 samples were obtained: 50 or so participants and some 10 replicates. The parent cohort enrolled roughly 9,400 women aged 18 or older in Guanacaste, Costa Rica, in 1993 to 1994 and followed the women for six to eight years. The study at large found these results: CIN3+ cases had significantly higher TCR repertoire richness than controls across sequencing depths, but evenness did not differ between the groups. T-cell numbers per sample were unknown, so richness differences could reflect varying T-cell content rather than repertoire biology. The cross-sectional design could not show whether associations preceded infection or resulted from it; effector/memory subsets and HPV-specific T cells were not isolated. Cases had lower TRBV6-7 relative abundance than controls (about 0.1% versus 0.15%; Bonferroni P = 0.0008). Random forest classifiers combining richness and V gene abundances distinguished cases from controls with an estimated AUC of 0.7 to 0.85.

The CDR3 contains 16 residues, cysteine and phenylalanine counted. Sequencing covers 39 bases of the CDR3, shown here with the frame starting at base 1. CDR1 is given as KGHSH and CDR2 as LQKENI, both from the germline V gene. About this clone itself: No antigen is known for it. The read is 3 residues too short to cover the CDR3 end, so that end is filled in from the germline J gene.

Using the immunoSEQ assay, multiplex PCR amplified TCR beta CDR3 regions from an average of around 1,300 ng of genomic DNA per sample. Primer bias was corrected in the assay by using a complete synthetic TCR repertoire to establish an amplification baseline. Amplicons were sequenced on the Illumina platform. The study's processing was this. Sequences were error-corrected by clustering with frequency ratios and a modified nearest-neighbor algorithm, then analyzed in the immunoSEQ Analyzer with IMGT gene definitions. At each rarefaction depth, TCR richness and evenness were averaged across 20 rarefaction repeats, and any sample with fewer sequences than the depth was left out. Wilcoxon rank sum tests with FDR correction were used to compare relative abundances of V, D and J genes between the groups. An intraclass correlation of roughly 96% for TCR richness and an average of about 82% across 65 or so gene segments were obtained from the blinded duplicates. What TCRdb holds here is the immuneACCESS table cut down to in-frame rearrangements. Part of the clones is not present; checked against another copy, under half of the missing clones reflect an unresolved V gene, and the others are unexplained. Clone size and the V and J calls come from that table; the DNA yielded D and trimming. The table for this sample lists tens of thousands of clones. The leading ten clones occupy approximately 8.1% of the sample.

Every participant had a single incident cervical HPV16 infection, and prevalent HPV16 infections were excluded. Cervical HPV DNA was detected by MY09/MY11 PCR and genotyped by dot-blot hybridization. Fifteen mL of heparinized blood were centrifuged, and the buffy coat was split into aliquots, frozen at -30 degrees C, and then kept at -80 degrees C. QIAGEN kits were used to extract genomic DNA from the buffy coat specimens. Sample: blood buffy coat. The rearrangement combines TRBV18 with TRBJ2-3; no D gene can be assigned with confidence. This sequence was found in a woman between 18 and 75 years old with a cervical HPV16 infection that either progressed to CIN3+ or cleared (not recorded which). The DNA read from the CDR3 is TGTGCCAGCTCACCGTCGGCGCAGGCTCCGAATCAGCCG. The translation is CASSPSAQAPNQP. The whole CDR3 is CASSPSAQAPNQPQYF. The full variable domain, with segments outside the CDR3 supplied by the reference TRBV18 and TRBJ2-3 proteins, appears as NAGVMQNPRHLVRRRGQEARLRCSPMKGHSHVYWYRQLPEEGLKFMVYLQKENIIDESGMPKERFSAEFPKEGPSILRIQQVVRGDSAAYFCASSPSAQAPNQPQYFGPGTRLTVL.